The source of this TCR beta chain is a study of blood T cells in healthy people across ages. Study-wide findings and caveats: Shifts in expanded clonotypes may have been confounded by donor CMV status, which was unknown. Estimated diversity that came from one million T cells was considered an underestimate.

Through a sample-barcoded 5' primer and a J-beta primer mix, a second PCR was run for roughly 7 to 11 cycles. Using its own MiXCR run on the 5' RACE reads, TCRdb lists one record per CDR3 protein. The sample shows about 570,000 distinct CDR3 sequences, around a quarter of them seen only once. To note about this clonotype: The antigen is not known.

The CDR3 has 15 residues. V lost 2 bases and J 1 base, leaving 12 bases between the germline ends. CDR1 and CDR2 from the germline V gene are SGHRS and YFSETQ. The same sample was also studied in work on T cells of mothers and their children. From that second work: During the second PCR, the M1S primer introduced sample barcodes along with 2-4 random nucleotides.

The material sequenced was blood. The V call is TRBV5-1, the J call TRBJ2-5; D may be TRBD2 (6 bases). The clonotype was recovered from a boy between 2 and 15 years old in good health. CDR3 sequence: CASSLNREIQETQYF. CDR3 sequence (DNA): TGCGCCAGCAGCTTAAACCGGGAGATCCAAGAGACCCAGTACTTC.